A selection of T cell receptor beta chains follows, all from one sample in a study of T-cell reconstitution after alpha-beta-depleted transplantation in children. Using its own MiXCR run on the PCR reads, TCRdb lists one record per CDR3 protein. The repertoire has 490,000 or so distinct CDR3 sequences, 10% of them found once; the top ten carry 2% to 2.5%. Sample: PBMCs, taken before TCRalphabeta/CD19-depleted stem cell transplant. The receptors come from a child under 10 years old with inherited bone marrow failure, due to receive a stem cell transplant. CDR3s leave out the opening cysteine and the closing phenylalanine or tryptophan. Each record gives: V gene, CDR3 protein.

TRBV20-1 SVSHLADGGHTQY
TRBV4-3 ASSQAVGANVLT
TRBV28 ASSNLAGGLAQY
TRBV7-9 ASGATSGRAAEQF
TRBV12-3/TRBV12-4 ASSDQGLVRETQY
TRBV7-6 ASSLGVPGANVLT
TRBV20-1 SAAGLAGANTDTQY
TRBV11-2 ASSLTINEQF
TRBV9 ASSGSAWEQETQY
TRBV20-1 SAFGVTEAF